This paragraph reports one T cell receptor beta chain. The protocol was immunoSEQ multiplex PCR, while the TCRdb copy is restricted to in-frame clones and leaves out a portion. The sample yields about 56,000 clones, roughly 96% seen once. The data were obtained in a study of technical replicates of blood from four donors. The sequence derives from a human donor in good health. Some clones in this sample may be carry-over from other donors' samples. Sequencing was performed on PBMCs.

CDR3 DNA sequence: TGTGCCAGCAGTGATATCGGGACAAAAAGCGAGCAGTACTTC. It specifies CASSDIGTKSEQYF. V gene TRBV25-1 combines with J gene TRBJ2-7; D is possibly TRBD1 (6 bases). CDR3 length: 14 amino acids. Germline CDR1 and CDR2: MGHDK and SYGVNS. V was shortened by 3 bases and J by 6 bases, with 15 bases between the two germline ends.